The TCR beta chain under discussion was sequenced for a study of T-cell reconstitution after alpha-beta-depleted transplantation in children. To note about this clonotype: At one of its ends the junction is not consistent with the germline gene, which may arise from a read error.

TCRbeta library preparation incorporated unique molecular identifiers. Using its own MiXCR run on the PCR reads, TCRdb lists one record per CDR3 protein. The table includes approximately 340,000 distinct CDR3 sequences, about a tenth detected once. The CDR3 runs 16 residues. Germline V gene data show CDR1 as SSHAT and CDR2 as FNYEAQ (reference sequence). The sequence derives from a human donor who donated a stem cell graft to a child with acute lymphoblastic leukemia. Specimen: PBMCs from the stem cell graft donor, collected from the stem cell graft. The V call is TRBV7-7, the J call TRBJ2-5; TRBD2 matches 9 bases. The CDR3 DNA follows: TGTGCTAGCAGCTTAGCTCCGGGACTAGCAAGAGAGACCCAGTACTTC. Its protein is CASSLAPGLARETQYF.